Following are 16 T cell receptor beta chains from one sample sequenced in a study of blood T cell repertoires in COVID-19. TCRdb keeps only in-frame clones here, not all; method: immunoSEQ multiplex PCR. The table includes around 300,000 clones, roughly 85% detected once. The source material was PBMCs or T cells enriched from blood (not recorded which). The source of these receptors is a woman aged 45-60 years who had recovered from COVID-19.

The chain combines TRBV4-1 with TRBJ2-7; TRBD2 might be the D (5 bases). This CDR3 contains 16 residues. The ends were cut back, 0 bases at V and 3 bases at J, with 15 bases in the middle. Germline CDR1 and CDR2: MGHRA and YSYEKL. For the CDR3, the DNA is TGCGCCAGCAGCCAAGATCCCGGAGGAACAAACTACGAGCAGTACTTC. This encodes CASSQDPGGTNYEQYF.

The chain couples TRBV15 to TRBJ2-1; D may be TRBD1 (6 bases). The CDR3 runs 16 residues. V dropped 7 bases and J dropped 1 base, with 17 bases sitting between them. CDR1 LNHNV and CDR2 YYDKDF come from the germline V gene (reference sequence). The CDR3 DNA follows: TGTGCCACCAAACACCAGGGGTTAGCATCCTACAATGAGCAGTTCTTC. Translating it yields CATKHQGLASYNEQFF.

V usage is TRBV5-1 and J usage is TRBJ2-7; 10 bases align to TRBD1. This CDR3 has 16 residues. Germline CDR1 SGHRS, CDR2 YFSETQ. V trimming: 0 bases; J trimming: 5 bases; junction bases outside the gene matches: 8. The chain's CDR3 is CASSLGDRGDFDEQYF. The CDR3 coding sequence is TGCGCCAGCAGCTTGGGGGACAGGGGAGACTTTGACGAGCAGTACTTC.

This chain links TRBV7-9 with TRBJ1-5; 7 positions match TRBD1. The CDR3 loop spans 16 amino acids. The germline CDR1 and CDR2 sequences are SEHNR and FQNEAQ (reference sequence). The V gene end was trimmed by 4 bases and the J gene end by 3 bases; junction bases not matched to a gene: 9. CDR3 DNA sequence: TGTGCCAGCAGCTCTATACGGGACAGCAACAATCAGCCCCAGCATTTT. This translates into CASSSIRDSNNQPQHF.

V gene TRBV30 combines with J gene TRBJ1-1; D is unresolved. The CDR3 spans 11 residues. Germline-derived CDR1 and CDR2 are GTSNPN and SVGIG (reference sequence). The V end was cut by 0 bases, the J end by 8 bases, with 7 bases between. The CDR3 loop reads CAWSVAAEAFF. The CDR3 region has the DNA TGTGCCTGGAGTGTAGCGGCAGAAGCTTTCTTT.

This chain joins TRBV27 and TRBJ1-1; D is ambiguous. This CDR3 region has 13 residues. V lost 1 base, J lost 4 bases, and 7 bases lay in between. From germline, CDR1 is MNHEY and CDR2 SMNVEV (reference sequence). CDR3 in amino acids: CASSLWGATEAFF. In DNA, the CDR3 is TGTGCCAGCAGTTTATGGGGAGCCACTGAAGCTTTCTTT.

The CDR3 loop reads CASSRDSGSYNEQFF. CDR3 bases: TGTGCCAGCAGCCGCGACAGTGGCTCCTACAATGAGCAGTTCTTC. V usage is TRBV11-2 and J usage is TRBJ2-1; a weak D match, TRBD1 (5 bases). Per germline, CDR1 SGHAT and CDR2 FQNNGV. The V and J ends lost 5 bases and 0 bases respectively, with 11 bases between them. The CDR3 spans 15 residues.

This clone has more than one count but fewer than ten. The chain combines TRBV5-4 with TRBJ2-3; tentatively, D is TRBD2 (6 bases). In germline, CDR1 is SGHNT, CDR2 YYREEE (reference sequence). CDR3 size: 14 residues. The germline V and J ends were trimmed by 2 bases and 2 bases, with 9 bases remaining between them. CDR3 sequence reads: CASSLAGFTDTQYF. The CDR3 DNA is TGTGCCAGCAGCTTAGCGGGCTTCACAGATACGCAGTATTTT.

The chain links TRBV25-1 to TRBJ1-1; D is unclear. The CDR3 runs to 14 residues. Trimming stripped 1 base from V and 4 bases from J, with 10 bases between. In germline, CDR1 is MGHDK, CDR2 SYGVNS. The CDR3 region is CASSEFGGSTEAFF. CDR3 in DNA: TGTGCCAGCAGTGAATTTGGAGGGAGCACTGAAGCTTTCTTT.

The CDR3 sequence is CASSRDTGGGSGNTIYF. CDR3 DNA sequence: TGTGCCAGCAGCCGCGACACTGGCGGGGGGTCTGGAAACACCATATATTTT. The gene calls are TRBV4-2 and TRBJ1-3; tentative D call: TRBD1 (5 bases). The CDR3 runs 17 residues. Per the germline V gene, CDR1 is LGHNA and CDR2 is YNFKEQ. The germline V and J ends were trimmed by 4 bases and 1 base, with 17 bases remaining between them.

The chain employs TRBV7-2 and TRBJ2-5; D perhaps matches TRBD1 (5 bases). The germline V and J ends were trimmed by 4 bases and 5 bases, with 11 bases remaining between them. The CDR3 is made up of 13 amino acids. Looked up from germline, CDR1 is SGHTA and CDR2 is FQGNSA. In nucleotides, the CDR3 is TGTGCCAGCAGCTCCCCTGGACACGAGACCCAGTACTTC. Protein product: CASSSPGHETQYF.

This clone has just a few counts. The chain uses TRBV7-2 and TRBJ1-2; possibly TRBD1 for D (5 bases). CDR3 length equals 15 residues. The V and J ends lost 1 base and 6 bases respectively, with 15 bases between them. In germline, CDR1 is SGHTA, CDR2 FQGNSA. The CDR3 loop is CASSLGVSRVNGYTF. The CDR3 DNA is TGTGCCAGCAGCTTAGGTGTGAGCAGGGTCAATGGCTACACCTTC.

The J gene is TRBJ1-1, the V gene TRBV19; 8 bases are shared with TRBD1. The ends lost 3 bases at V and 4 bases at J; junction bases unmatched: 10. The CDR3 runs 16 residues. Germline CDR1 LNHDA, CDR2 SQIVND (reference sequence). The CDR3 protein is CASSIQGARSRTEAFF. CDR3 sequence (DNA): TGTGCCAGTAGTATCCAGGGGGCTCGATCGCGCACTGAAGCTTTCTTT.

This clone appeared a single time. CDR3 nucleotide sequence: TGTGCCAGCTCACCCCCAGGGGGCGATAACTATGGCTACACCTTC. It translates to CASSPPGGDNYGYTF. The rearrangement joins TRBV18 to TRBJ1-2; 8 bases map to TRBD1. In germline, CDR1 is KGHSH, CDR2 LQKENI. The CDR3 spans 15 residues. Losses at the gene ends were 3 bases for V and 1 base for J; bases not matched to a gene: 4.

This sequence joins TRBV19 and TRBJ2-2; 7 bases are a match to TRBD2. CDR1 is LNHDA and CDR2 is SQIVND in the germline V gene (reference sequence). Germline trimming cut 3 bases from V and 7 bases from J; bases unmatched to any gene: 5. The CDR3 consists of 14 residues. The CDR3 region has the DNA TGTGCCAGTAGTATGCGGGAGTTGTACGGGGAGCTGTTTTTT. Translating gives CASSMRELYGELFF.

This chain connects TRBV5-1 to TRBJ2-1; 9 bases are a match to TRBD1. CDR3 length equals 15 residues. Looked up from germline, CDR1 is SGHRS and CDR2 is YFSETQ. Unmatched junction bases numbered 7, after V lost 4 bases and J lost 5 bases. The CDR3 protein is CASSTRTGDNNEQFF. CDR3 nucleotide sequence: TGCGCCAGCAGCACTCGGACAGGGGACAACAATGAGCAGTTCTTC.